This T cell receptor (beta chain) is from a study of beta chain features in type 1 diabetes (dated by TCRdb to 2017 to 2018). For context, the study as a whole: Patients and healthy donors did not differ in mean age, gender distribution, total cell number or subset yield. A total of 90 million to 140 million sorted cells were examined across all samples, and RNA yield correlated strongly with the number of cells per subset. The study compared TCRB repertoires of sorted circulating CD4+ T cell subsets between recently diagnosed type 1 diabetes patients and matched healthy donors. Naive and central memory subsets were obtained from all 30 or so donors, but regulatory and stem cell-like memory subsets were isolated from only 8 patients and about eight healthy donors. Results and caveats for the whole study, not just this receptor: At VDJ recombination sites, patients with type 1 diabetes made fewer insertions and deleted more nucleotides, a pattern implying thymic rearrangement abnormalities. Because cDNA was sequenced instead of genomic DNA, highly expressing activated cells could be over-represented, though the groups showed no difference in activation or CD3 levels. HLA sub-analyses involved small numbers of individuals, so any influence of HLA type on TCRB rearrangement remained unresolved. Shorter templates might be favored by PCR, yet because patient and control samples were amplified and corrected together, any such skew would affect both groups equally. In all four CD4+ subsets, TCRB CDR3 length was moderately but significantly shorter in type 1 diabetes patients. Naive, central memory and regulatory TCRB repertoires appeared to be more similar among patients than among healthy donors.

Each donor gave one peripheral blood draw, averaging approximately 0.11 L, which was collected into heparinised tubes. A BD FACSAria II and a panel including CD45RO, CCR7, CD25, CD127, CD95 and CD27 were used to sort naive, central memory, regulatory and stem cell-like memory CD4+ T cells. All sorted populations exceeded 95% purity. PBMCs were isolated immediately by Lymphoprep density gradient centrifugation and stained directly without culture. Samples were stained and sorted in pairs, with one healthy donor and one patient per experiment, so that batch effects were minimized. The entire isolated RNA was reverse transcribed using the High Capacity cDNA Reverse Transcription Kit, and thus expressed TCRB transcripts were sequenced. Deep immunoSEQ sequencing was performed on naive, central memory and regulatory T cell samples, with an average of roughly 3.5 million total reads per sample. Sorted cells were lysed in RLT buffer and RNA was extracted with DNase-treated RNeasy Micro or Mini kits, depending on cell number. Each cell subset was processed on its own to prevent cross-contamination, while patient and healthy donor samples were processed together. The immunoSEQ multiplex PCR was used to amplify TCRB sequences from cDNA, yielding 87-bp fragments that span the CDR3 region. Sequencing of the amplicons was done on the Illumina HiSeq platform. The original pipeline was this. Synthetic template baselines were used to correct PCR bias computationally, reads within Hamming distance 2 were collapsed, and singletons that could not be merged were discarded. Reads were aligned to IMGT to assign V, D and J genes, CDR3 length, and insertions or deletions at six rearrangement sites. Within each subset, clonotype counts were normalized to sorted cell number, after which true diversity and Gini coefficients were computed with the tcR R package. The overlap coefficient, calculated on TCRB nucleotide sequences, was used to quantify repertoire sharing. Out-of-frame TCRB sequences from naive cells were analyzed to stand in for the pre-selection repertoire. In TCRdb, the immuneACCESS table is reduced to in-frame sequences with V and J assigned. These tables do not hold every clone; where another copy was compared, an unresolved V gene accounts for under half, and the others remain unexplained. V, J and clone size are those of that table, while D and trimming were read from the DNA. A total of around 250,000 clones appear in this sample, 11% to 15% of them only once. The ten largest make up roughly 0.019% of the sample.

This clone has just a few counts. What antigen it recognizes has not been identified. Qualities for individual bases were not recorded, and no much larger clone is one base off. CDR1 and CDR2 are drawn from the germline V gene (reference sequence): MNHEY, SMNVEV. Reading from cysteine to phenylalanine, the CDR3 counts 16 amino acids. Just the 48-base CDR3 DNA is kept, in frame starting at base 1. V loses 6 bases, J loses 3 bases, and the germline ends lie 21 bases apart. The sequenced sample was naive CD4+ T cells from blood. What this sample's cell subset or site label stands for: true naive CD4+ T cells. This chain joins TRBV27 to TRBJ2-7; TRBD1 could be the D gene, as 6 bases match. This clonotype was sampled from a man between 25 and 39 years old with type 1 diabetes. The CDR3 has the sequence CASRQPLGTRLYEQYF. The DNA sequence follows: TGTGCCAGCAGACAACCTCTCGGGACAAGACTCTACGAGCAGTACTTC.